This entry lists 4 T cell receptor beta chains sequenced from one sample in a study of blood T cell repertoires in COVID-19. Assay used: immunoSEQ multiplex PCR; TCRdb lists only in-frame clones, some missing. The sample holds about 300,000 clones, 86% seen once. The sequenced sample was peripheral blood. The receptors come from a woman aged 45-59 years with acute or convalescent COVID-19.

This clone was detected a few times. The chain is built from TRBV11-3 and TRBJ2-3, with 7 positions matching TRBD2. The CDR3 spans 17 residues. With V trimmed by 2 bases and J by 0 bases, 8 bases remained unmatched. CDR1 SGHNT and CDR2 YENEEA come from the germline V gene. The CDR3 here is CASSLWTGGESTDTQYF. The CDR3 bases are TGTGCCAGCAGCTTATGGACGGGGGGTGAAAGCACAGATACGCAGTATTTT.

This clone was seen once. The chain employs TRBV29-1 and TRBJ1-2; D is uncertain. Per germline, CDR1 SQVTM and CDR2 ANQGSEA. The CDR3 consists of 11 residues. Trimming cost V 7 bases and J 2 bases, with 8 bases left between them. CDR3 sequence reads: CSAPGNYGYTF. The CDR3 DNA follows: TGCAGCGCCCCCGGGAACTATGGCTACACCTTC.

The rearrangement links TRBV18 to TRBJ2-1, with D perhaps TRBD2 (5 bases). Per the germline V gene, CDR1 is KGHSH and CDR2 is LQKENI. V lost 0 bases to trimming and J lost 9 bases, with 18 bases between them. The CDR3 loop spans 16 amino acids. CDR3 residues: CASSPPSSWGAGEQFF. In DNA, the CDR3 is TGTGCCAGCTCACCACCGTCTAGTTGGGGTGCGGGTGAGCAGTTCTTC.

The V and J genes are TRBV6-2 or TRBV6-3 and TRBJ1-5; 10 positions match TRBD1. The CDR3 consists of 14 residues. The J segment lost 7 bases and the V segment lost 6 bases, leaving 6 bases of the junction unmatched. The V gene's germline CDR1 is MNHEY and CDR2 SVGEGT. The CDR3 sequence is CASSRTGGHQPQHF. CDR3 in DNA: TGTGCCAGCAGCAGGACAGGGGGTCACCAGCCCCAGCATTTT.